Below, one T cell receptor beta chain is given with its context. This entry comes from a study of shared clonotypes between healthy human individuals. Study background: The study used three CD4 naive, three CD4 memory, two CD8 naive and one CD8 memory plate per donor.

At the deep level, the assay was run. The repertoire was sequenced with immunoSEQ multiplex PCR; TCRdb's copy has only in-frame clones and lacks some. Of some 2,000,000 clones in the sample, nearly 97% were seen once. The donor cohort consisted entirely of Caucasian adults residing in Nashville, Tennessee. A CD45RA-negative memory subset and a CD45RA+ naive subset were separated from the CD4+ cells. Sequenced material: naive CD4+ T cells sorted from blood. Subset given: CD45RA+ positively selected. The sequence derives from a man in his late teens or twenties in good health.

The CDR3 nucleotides are TGTGCCAGCAGCTTAGGGACCATCGTCGCCCAGTACTTC. Translation: CASSLGTIVAQYF. This chain joins TRBV7-2 and TRBJ2-5; no definite D call. The CDR3 covers 13 residues. V was clipped by 1 base and J by 9 bases, with 12 bases between them. Germline V gene lookup returns CDR1 SGHTA and CDR2 FQGNSA. The variable domain in full, with the rest retrieved from reference TRBV7-2 and TRBJ2-5, is GAGVSQSPSNKVTEKGKDVELRCDPISGHTALYWYRQSLGQGLEFLIYFQGNSAPDKSGLPSDRFSAERTGGSVSTLTIQRTQQEDSAVYLCASSLGTIVAQYFGPGTRLLVL.